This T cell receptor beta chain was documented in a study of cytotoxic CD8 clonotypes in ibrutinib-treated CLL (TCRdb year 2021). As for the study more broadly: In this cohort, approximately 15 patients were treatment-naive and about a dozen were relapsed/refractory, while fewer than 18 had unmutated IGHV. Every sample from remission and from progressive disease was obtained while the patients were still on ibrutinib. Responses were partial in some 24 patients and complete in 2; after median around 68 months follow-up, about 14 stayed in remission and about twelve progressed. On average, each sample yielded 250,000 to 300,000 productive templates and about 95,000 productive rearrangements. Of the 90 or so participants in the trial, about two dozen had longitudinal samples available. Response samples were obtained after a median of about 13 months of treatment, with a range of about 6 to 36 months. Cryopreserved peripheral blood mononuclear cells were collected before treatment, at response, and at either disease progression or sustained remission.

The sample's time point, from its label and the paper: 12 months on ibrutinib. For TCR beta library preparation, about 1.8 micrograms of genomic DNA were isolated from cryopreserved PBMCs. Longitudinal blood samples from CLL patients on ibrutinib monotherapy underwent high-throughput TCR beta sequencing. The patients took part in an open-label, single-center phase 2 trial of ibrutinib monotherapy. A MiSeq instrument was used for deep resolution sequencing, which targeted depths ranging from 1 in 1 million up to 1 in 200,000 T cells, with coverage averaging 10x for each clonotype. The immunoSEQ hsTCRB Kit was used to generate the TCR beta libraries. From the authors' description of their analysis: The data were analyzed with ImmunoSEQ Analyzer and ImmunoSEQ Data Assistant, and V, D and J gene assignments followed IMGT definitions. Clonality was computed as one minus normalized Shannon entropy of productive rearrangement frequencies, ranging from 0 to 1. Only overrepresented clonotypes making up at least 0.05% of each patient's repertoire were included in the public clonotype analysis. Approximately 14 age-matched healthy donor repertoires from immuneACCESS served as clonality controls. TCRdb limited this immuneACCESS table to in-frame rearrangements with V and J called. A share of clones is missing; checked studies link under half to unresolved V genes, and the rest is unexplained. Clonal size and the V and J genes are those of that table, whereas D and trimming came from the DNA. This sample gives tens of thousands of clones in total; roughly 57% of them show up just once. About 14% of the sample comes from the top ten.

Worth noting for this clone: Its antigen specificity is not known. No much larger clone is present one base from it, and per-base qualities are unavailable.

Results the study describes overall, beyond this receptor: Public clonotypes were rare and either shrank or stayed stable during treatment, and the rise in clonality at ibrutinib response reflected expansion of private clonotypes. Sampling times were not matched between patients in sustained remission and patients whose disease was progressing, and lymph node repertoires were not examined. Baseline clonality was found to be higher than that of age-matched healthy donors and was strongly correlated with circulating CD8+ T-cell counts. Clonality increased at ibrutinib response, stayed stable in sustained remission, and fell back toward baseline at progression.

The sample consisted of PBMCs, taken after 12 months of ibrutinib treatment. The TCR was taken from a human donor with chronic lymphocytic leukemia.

CDR3 protein: CASCQGDRVADTQYF. The DNA reads as follows: TGTGCCAGCTGCCAGGGGGACAGGGTTGCAGATACGCAGTATTTT. The rearranged chain carries TRBV6-1 and TRBJ2-3; a stretch of 9 junction bases matches TRBD1. The CDR3 measures 15 amino acids from cysteine to phenylalanine. The DNA shown is the 45-base CDR3, in frame from base 1. CDR1 is given as MNHNS and CDR2 as SASEGT, both from the germline V gene. For this chain, trimming is 8 bases at the V end and 4 bases at the J end, and the number of junction bases without a gene match is 10.